The clone carrying this TCR beta chain has more than one count but fewer than ten. The antigen is not known. This sample was included in a study of CD8+ T cells in alopecia areata. Across the whole study: Oral tofacitinib, 5 to 10 mg twice daily, was given in an open-label trial.

Points from the study as a whole: It was less clear whether patients shared TCRs than it was in mice, possibly because of HLA. Clonality was higher in lesional than normal scalp, especially in alopecia totalis/universalis.

Lesional scalp punch biopsies and peripheral blood were collected from alopecia areata patients. The CDR3 contains 18 residues. Germline trimming cut 1 base from V and 6 bases from J; bases unmatched to any gene: 16. Germline values: CDR1 KGHSH, CDR2 LQKENI. cDNA serving as the sequencing template came from extracted, reverse transcribed RNA. Repertoires were generated with immunoSEQ multiplex PCR, while TCRdb's copy carries only in-frame clones and drops some. This sample carries over 150,000 clones, almost 65% of them seen once, and the ten largest clones take about 1.5%. The V gene is TRBV18, the J gene TRBJ1-2; 8 nucleotides agree with TRBD1. Sequencing was performed on CD4+ T cells sorted from blood, taken at week 0. The source of this sequence is a human donor with alopecia areata. CDR3 region: CASSPRSLAGGAGDGYTF. CDR3 bases: TGTGCCAGCTCACCACGCTCTTTGGCAGGGGGCGCGGGTGATGGCTACACCTTC.